The sequence of this T cell receptor (beta chain) was determined in a study of blood T cell repertoires in COVID-19. TCRdb's copy holds only in-frame clones and misses some; the assay was immunoSEQ multiplex PCR. The table has more than 250,000 clones, roughly 85% seen once. This CDR3 spans 13 amino acids. With V trimmed by 3 bases and J by 7 bases, 5 bases remained unmatched. From germline, CDR1 is GTSNPN and CDR2 SVGIG (reference sequence). The chain is built from TRBV30 and TRBJ2-2, with TRBD1 matching over 7 bases. The sequence was obtained from a man aged 35-49 years who had been exposed to COVID-19. Sample: PBMCs or T cells enriched from blood (not recorded which). As DNA, the CDR3 is TGTGCCTGGAGCTTCCAGGGGGTCGGGGAGCTGTTTTTT. Translation: CAWSFQGVGELFF.